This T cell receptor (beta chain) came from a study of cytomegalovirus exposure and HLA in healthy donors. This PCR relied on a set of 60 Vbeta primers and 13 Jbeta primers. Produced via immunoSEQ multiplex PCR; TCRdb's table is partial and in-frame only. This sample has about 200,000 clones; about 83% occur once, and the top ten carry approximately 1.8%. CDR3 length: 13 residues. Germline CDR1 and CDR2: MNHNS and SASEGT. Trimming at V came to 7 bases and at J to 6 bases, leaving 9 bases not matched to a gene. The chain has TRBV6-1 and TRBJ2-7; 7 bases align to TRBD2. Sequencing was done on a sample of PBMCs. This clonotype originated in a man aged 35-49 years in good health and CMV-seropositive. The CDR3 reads CASKFGGGSEQYF. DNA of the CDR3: TGTGCCAGCAAGTTCGGGGGAGGGAGCGAGCAGTACTTC.